This T cell receptor (beta chain) was obtained from a study of T cell repertoires in cytomegalovirus infection. This clonotype was found many times. MiXCR, run by TCRdb on the reads, gives a single entry per CDR3 protein. Here the sample spans some 300,000 distinct CDR3 sequences, roughly 15% being singletons. The CDR3 is made up of 16 amino acids. V shed 3 bases and J shed 3 bases, with 12 bases lying between them. Per the germline V gene, CDR1 is SNHLY and CDR2 is FYNNEI. What was sequenced was PBMCs. The TCR sequence derives from a human donor in good health (CMV status not recorded). Some clones in this sample may be carry-over from other donors' samples. This rearrangement joins TRBV2 to TRBJ2-6, with D perhaps TRBD1 (5 bases). The CDR3 sequence is CASSDQKGNGANVLTF. The CDR3 DNA is TGTGCCAGCAGTGATCAGAAGGGGAATGGGGCCAACGTCCTGACTTTC.